This T cell receptor (beta chain) emerged from a study of tumor-infiltrating lymphocytes in primary liver carcinoma. The study's findings and limits: There were only about 8-25% of top clones found in all five tumor regions.

Scientists recovered RNA and DNA together from about 21-30 mg of unsorted bulk tissue. Worth noting for this clonotype: Its antigen is unidentified. Compared with germline, one end of the junction differs, possibly owing to a read error.

From germline, CDR1 is SQVTM and CDR2 ANQGSEA. The CDR3 extends over 11 amino acids. A constant-region primer served to make TCR beta cDNA from about 500 ng total RNA. Three nested multiplex PCR rounds, a slightly modified ARM-PCR method, built the TCR beta libraries. The study ran its first two PCR rounds for nine to ten cycles each, using TRBV1-TRBV30 forward primers and a C-beta reverse primer. TCRdb fed the multiplex PCR reads into MiXCR, producing one record per CDR3 protein. The data show fewer than 75,000 distinct CDR3 sequences, over 60% seen once. Material: liver tumor tissue from sampling region 4. Noted subset: tumor region T4, right-lateral pole. The chain employs TRBV29-1 and TRBJ2-2; D assignment may be TRBD1 or TRBD2 (5 bases each). This TCR was recovered from a man aged 35 to 55 with primary liver carcinoma and hepatitis B virus infection. CDR3 loop: CSTKGNGELFF. The CDR3 DNA follows: TGCAGCACCAAGGGGAACGGGGAGTTGTTTTTT.